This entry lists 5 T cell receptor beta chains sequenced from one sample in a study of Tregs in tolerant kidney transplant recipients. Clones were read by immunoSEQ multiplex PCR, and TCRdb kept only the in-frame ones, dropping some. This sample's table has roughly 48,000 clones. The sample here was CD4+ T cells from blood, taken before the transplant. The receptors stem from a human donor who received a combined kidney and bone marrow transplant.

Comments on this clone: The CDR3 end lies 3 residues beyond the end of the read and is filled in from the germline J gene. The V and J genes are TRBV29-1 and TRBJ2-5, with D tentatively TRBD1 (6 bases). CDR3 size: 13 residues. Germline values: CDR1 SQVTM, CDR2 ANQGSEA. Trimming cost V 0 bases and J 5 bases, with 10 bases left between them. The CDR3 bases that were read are TGCAGCGTTGAAGACCAGGGGACGGAGACC. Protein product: CSVEDQGTET. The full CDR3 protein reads CSVEDQGTETQYF.

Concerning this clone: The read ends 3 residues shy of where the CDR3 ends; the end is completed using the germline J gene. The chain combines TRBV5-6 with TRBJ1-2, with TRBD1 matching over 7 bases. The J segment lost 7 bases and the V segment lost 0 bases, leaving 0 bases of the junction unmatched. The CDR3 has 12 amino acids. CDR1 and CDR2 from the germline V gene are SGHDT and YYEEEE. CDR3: CASSLGQGGYTF. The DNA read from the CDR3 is TGTGCCAGCAGCTTGGGACAGGGTGGC.

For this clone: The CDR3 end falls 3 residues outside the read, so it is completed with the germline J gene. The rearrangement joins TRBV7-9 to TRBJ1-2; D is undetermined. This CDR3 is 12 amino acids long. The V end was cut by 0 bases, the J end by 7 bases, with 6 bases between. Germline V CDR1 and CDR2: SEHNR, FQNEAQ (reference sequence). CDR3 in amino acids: CASSLAPGGYTF. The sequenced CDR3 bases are TGTGCCAGCAGCTTAGCTCCCGGTGGC. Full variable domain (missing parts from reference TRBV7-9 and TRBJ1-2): DTGVSQNPRHKITKRGQNVTFRCDPISEHNRLYWYRQTLGQGPEFLTYFQNEAQLEKSRLLSDRFSAERPKGSFSTLEIQRTEQGDSAMYLCASSLAPGGYTFGSGTRLTVV.

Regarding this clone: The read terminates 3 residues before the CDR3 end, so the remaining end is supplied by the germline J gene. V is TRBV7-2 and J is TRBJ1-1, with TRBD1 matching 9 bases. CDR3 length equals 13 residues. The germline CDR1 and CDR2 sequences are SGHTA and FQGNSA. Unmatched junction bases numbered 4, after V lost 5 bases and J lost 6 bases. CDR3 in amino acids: CASSRQGDAEAFF. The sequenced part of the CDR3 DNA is TGTGCCAGCAGCAGACAGGGGGACGCTGAA. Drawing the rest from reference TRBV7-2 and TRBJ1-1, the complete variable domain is GAGVSQSPSNKVTEKGKDVELRCDPISGHTALYWYRQSLGQGLEFLIYFQGNSAPDKSGLPSDRFSAERTGGSVSTLTIQRTQQEDSAVYLCASSRQGDAEAFFGQGTRLTVV.

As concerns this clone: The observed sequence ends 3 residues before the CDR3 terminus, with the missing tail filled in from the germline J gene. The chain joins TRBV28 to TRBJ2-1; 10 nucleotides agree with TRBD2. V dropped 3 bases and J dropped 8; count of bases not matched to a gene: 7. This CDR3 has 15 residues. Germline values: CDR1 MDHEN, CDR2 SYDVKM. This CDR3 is CASSLASSGSHEQFF. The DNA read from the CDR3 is TGTGCCAGCAGTTTGGCGTCTAGCGGGAGTCATGAG.